This T cell receptor (beta chain) was sequenced during a study of control samples from healthy donors and cancer patients. This CDR3 spans 18 amino acids. Generated by immunoSEQ multiplex PCR, the TCRdb table keeps only in-frame clones and is missing some. Of some 120,000 clones in the sample, around 86% were seen once. This chain links TRBV12-2 with TRBJ1-2; the table names TRBD1, a call not compared with the DNA. TRBV12-2 is labeled a pseudogene. This TCR was recovered from a man aged 35 to 55 in good health. Sequencing used blood. The CDR3 DNA follows: TGTGCAAGTCGCTTAGGAGGATGGGCGGGACAGAAAAACTATGGCTACACCTTC. Amino acids: CASRLGGWAGQKNYGYTF.